This entry lists 9 T cell receptor beta chains sequenced from one sample in a study of blood T cell repertoires in COVID-19. Libraries were prepared by immunoSEQ multiplex PCR; TCRdb keeps only in-frame clonotypes and omits some of them. The sample has some 330,000 clones, around 87% seen once. The source material was peripheral blood. These receptor sequences come from a woman between 50 and 59 years old with active or convalescent COVID-19.

In this sample, this clone turned up once. The genes are TRBV19 and TRBJ2-3, with D tentatively TRBD1 (6 bases). The germline V and J ends were trimmed by 7 bases and 1 base, with 12 bases remaining between them. CDR3 length: 14 amino acids. Germline V gene data show CDR1 as LNHDA and CDR2 as SQIVND (reference sequence). In DNA form, the CDR3 reads TGTGCCAGTAACAGCCCAGGGGGCACAGATACGCAGTATTTT. Translation gives CASNSPGGTDTQYF. The variable domain in full, with the rest retrieved from reference TRBV19 and TRBJ2-3, is DGGITQSPKYLFRKEGQNVTLSCEQNLNHDAMYWYRQDPGQGLRLIYYSQIVNDFQKGDIAEGYSVSREKKESFPLTVTSAQKNPTAFYLCASNSPGGTDTQYFGPGTRLTVL.

This rearrangement joins TRBV7-2 to TRBJ2-1, with D hard to call. The germline CDR1 and CDR2 sequences are SGHTA and FQGNSA. Trimming shortened V by 7 bases and J by 4 bases, and 8 bases separated the two germline ends. The CDR3 length is 12 residues. The CDR3 DNA sequence: TGTGCCAGCACTACCCCTTACAATGAGCAGTTCTTC. It translates to CASTTPYNEQFF.

This clone was detected once. The rearrangement joins TRBV7-3 to TRBJ2-7; 8 bases agree with TRBD1. Germline V lookup: CDR1 SGHTA, CDR2 FQGTGA. The CDR3 length is 15 residues. V lost 2 bases, J lost 2 bases, and 5 bases stayed unmatched. CDR3 DNA sequence: TGTGCCAGCAGCTTAGAAGGGGGACAGGCCTACGAGCAGTACTTC. This encodes CASSLEGGQAYEQYF.

The genes are TRBV6-2 or TRBV6-3 and TRBJ2-2; D perhaps matches TRBD1 (6 bases). Germline V gene sequence: CDR1 MNHEY, CDR2 SVGEGT. The CDR3 has 14 amino acids. Trimming left V 5 bases short and J 6 bases short, with 13 bases between. CDR3 coding DNA: TGTGCCAGCAGTCACGCAGGGGTGGCCGGGGAGCTGTTTTTT. Protein sequence: CASSHAGVAGELFF.

The chain links TRBV6-5 to TRBJ1-4, with D unresolved. The CDR3 covers 15 residues. Germline V gene data show CDR1 as MNHEY and CDR2 as SVGAGI. Trimming shortened V by 4 bases and J by 6 bases, and 15 bases separated the two germline ends. CDR3 sequence: CASSSSSPYYEKLFF. CDR3 nucleotides: TGTGCCAGCAGTTCTAGTTCACCTTACTATGAAAAACTGTTTTTT.

The rearrangement uses TRBV3-1 (or the pseudogene TRBV3-2) and TRBJ1-1; the D gene is possibly TRBD1 (6 bases). This CDR3 has 12 residues. With 1 base removed from V and 8 bases from J, the gap between germline ends came to 8 bases. Germline V gene lookup returns CDR1 LGHDT and CDR2 YNNKEL (reference sequence). CDR3 in DNA: TGTGCCAGCAGCCAAGGGACAGCGGAAGCTTTCTTT. Residues: CASSQGTAEAFF.

This sequence joins TRBV3-1 (or the pseudogene TRBV3-2) and TRBJ1-6; 8 bases match TRBD1. The CDR3 runs 16 residues. Germline V gene data show CDR1 as LGHDT and CDR2 as YNNKEL (reference sequence). V shed 4 bases, J shed 4 bases, and the junction held 6 bases outside the gene matches. Written as DNA, the CDR3 is TGTGCCAGCAGCCCCGGACAGGGTCGGTATAATTCACCCCTCCACTTT. It translates to CASSPGQGRYNSPLHF.

The gene calls are TRBV19 and TRBJ2-1; 7 positions agree with TRBD2. CDR1 is LNHDA and CDR2 is SQIVND in the germline V gene (reference sequence). With 3 bases clipped from V and 2 bases from J, the junction kept 4 bases outside the gene matches. The CDR3 has 15 amino acids. Written as DNA, the CDR3 is TGTGCCAGTAGTATCGGAAGCGGGGCCTACAATGAGCAGTTCTTC. This codes for CASSIGSGAYNEQFF.

The V gene is TRBV9, the J gene TRBJ1-2, with D tentatively TRBD1 (6 bases). Trimming pared 1 base from V and 5 bases from J, leaving 18 bases between. Germline lookup yields CDR1 SGDLS and CDR2 YYNGEE. This CDR3 is built from 16 residues. The CDR3 DNA reads TGTGCCAGCAGCGTAAACAGGGAAACGGGTACATATGGCTACACCTTC. As protein: CASSVNRETGTYGYTF. The full variable domain, its missing parts supplied by reference TRBV9 and TRBJ1-2, is DSGVTQTPKHLITATGQRVTLRCSPRSGDLSVYWYQQSLDQGLQFLIQYYNGEERAKGNILERFSAQQFPDLHSELNLSSLELGDSALYFCASSVNRETGTYGYTFGSGTRLTVV.